This T cell receptor (beta chain) was identified in a study of cytomegalovirus exposure and HLA in healthy donors. The PCR used 60 Vbeta and 13 Jbeta primers. Profiling relied on immunoSEQ multiplex PCR, and the TCRdb table lists in-frame clones only, not all of them. The sample has about 140,000 clones, over 70% seen once. Germline loops: CDR1 SGHNT, CDR2 YYREEE (reference sequence). The CDR3 totals 12 residues. This chain uses TRBV5-4 with TRBJ2-5; D gene uncertain. The J call is uncertain, as TRBJ2-7 better fits the DNA end. The receptor was derived from a man younger than 35 in good health and CMV-seronegative. The specimen was PBMCs. CDR3 sequence reads: CASSLSGYEQYF. CDR3 nucleotide sequence: TGTGCCAGCAGCTTGTCAGGCTACGAGCAGTACTTC.